The clone carrying this T cell receptor (beta chain) was seen only a few times. These data originate in a study of cytomegalovirus exposure and HLA in healthy donors. PCR used 60 Vbeta primers and 13 Jbeta primers. The data were produced by immunoSEQ multiplex PCR, yet TCRdb's version contains in-frame clones alone and is incomplete. The sample holds approximately 120,000 clones, about 71% seen once. This receptor was obtained from a woman aged 50 to 60 in good health and CMV-seronegative. Sequenced input: PBMCs.

The CDR3 sequence: CASSIGLAGDTDTQYF. The CDR3 DNA is TGTGCCAGCAGCATAGGACTAGCGGGGGACACAGATACGCAGTATTTT. This rearrangement joins TRBV21-1 to TRBJ2-3; whether TRBD2, the table's D call, matches the DNA was not checked. TRBV21-1 is a pseudogene locus. The CDR3 extends over 16 amino acids.